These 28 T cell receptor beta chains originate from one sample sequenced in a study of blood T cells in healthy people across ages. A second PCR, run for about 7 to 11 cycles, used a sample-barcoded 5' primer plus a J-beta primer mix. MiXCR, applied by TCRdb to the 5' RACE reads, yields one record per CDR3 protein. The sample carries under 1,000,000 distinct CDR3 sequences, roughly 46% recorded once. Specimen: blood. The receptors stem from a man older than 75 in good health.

CDR3 loop: CAIQDSSPGANVLTF. DNA for the CDR3: TGTGCCATCCAGGACAGCTCCCCTGGGGCCAACGTCCTGACTTTC. The chain is built from TRBV10-3 and TRBJ2-6, with D possibly matching TRBD1 (6 bases). Germline assignment: CDR1 ENHRY and CDR2 SYGVKD. V lost 8 bases to trimming and J lost 2 bases, with 13 bases between them. The CDR3 has 15 residues.

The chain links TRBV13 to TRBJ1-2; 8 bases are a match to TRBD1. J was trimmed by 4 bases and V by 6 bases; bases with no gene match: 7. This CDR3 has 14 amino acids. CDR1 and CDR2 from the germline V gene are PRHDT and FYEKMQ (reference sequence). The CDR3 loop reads CASRTQGALYGYTF. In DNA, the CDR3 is TGTGCCAGCAGGACCCAGGGGGCCCTCTATGGCTACACCTTC.

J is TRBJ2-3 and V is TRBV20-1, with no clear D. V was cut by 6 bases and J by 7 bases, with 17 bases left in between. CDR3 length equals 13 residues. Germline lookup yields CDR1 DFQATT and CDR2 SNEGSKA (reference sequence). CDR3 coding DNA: TGCAGTGCCAGACCACCGGAAAGTCATACGCAGTATTTT. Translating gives CSARPPESHTQYF.

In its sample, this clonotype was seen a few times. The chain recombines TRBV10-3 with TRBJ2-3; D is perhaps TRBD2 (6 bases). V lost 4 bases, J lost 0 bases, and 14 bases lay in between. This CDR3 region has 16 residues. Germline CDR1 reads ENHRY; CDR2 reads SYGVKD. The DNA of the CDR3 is TGTGCCATCAGTGGCGGGATCAGTTCTAGCACAGATACGCAGTATTTT. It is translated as CAISGGISSSTDTQYF.

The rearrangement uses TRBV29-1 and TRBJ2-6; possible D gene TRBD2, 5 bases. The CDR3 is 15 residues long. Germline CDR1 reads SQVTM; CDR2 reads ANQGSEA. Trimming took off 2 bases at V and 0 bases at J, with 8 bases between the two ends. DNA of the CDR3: TGCAGCGTTGAAAAACGGGGCTCTGGGGCCAACGTCCTGACTTTC. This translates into CSVEKRGSGANVLTF.

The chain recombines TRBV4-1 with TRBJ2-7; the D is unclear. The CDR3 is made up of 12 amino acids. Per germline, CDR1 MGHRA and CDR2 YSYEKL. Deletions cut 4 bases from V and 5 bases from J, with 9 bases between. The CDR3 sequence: CASSPLSNEQYF. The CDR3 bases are TGCGCCAGCAGCCCTTTATCCAACGAGCAGTACTTC.

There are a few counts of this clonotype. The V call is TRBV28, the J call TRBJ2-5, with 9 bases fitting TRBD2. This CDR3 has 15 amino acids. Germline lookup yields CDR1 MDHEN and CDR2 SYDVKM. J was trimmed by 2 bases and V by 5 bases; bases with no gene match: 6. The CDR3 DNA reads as TGTGCCAGCAGTGCTAGCGGGACCTTACAAGAGACCCAGTACTTC. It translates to CASSASGTLQETQYF.

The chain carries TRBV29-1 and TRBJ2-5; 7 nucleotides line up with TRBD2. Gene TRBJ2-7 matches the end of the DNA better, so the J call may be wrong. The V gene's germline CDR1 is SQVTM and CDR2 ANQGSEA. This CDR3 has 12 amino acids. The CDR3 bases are TGCAGCGGGGGGGGTAATAGATACGAGCAGTACTTC. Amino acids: CSGGGNRYEQYF.

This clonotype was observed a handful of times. The CDR3, as DNA: TGTGCCAGCAGCCCGGGGCAGGGATGGAACGAGCAGTACTTC. As protein: CASSPGQGWNEQYF. The chain has TRBV5-5 and TRBJ2-7; D is tentatively TRBD1 or TRBD2 (5 bases each). Trimming removed 4 bases at V and 5 bases at J, with 16 bases between. Germline CDR1 is SGHKS and CDR2 is YYEKEE (reference sequence). This CDR3 has 14 residues.

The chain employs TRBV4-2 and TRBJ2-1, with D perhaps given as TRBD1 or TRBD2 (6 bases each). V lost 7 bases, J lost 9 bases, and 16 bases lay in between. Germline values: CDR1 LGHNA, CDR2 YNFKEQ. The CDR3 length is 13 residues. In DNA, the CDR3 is TGTGCCAGCAAGCAAACAGGGAGGAGTGAGCAGTTCTTC. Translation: CASKQTGRSEQFF.

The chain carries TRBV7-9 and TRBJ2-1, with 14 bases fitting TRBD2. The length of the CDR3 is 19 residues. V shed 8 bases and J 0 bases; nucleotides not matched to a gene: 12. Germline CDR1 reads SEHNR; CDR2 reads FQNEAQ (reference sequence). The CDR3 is CASSNSGTSGGSSYNEQFF. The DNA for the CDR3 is TGTGCCAGCTCTAATAGTGGGACTAGCGGGGGAAGCTCCTACAATGAGCAGTTCTTC.

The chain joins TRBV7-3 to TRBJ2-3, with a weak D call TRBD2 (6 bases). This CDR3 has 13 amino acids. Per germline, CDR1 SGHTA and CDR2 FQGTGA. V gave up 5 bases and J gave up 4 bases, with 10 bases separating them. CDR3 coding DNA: TGTGCCAGCAGCCCTTGGGGGGCAGATACGCAGTATTTT. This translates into CASSPWGADTQYF.

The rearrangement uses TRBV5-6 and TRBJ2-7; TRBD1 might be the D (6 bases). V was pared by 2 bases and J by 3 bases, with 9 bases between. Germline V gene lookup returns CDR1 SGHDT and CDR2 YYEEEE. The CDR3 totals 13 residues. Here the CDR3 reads CASSFPGHYEQYF. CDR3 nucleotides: TGTGCCAGCAGCTTCCCGGGACACTACGAGCAGTACTTC. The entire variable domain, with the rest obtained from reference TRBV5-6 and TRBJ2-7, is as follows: DAGVTQSPTHLIKTRGQQVTLRCSPKSGHDTVSWYQQALGQGPQFIFQYYEEEERQRGNFPDRFSGHQFPNYSSELNVNALLLGDSALYLCASSFPGHYEQYFGPGTRLTVT.

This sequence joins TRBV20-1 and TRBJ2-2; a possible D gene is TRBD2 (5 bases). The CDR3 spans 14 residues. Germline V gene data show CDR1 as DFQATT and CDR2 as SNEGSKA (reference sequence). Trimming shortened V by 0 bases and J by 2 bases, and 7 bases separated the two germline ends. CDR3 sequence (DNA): TGCAGTGCTAGAGATAGGACTAACACCGGGGAGCTGTTTTTT. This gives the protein CSARDRTNTGELFF.

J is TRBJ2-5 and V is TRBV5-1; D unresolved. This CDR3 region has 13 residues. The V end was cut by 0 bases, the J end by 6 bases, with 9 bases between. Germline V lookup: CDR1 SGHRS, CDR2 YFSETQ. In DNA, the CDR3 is TGCGCCAGCAGCTTGGGGGTTCAAAAGACCCAGTACTTC. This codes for CASSLGVQKTQYF.

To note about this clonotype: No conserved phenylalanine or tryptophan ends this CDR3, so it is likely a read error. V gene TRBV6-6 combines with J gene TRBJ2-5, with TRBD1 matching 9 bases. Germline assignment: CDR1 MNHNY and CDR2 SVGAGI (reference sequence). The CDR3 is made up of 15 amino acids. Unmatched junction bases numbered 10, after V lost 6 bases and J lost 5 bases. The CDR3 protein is CASRTGTGYLETQYL. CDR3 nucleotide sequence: TGTGCCAGCAGAACCGGGACAGGGTATTTGGAGACCCAGTACTTG.

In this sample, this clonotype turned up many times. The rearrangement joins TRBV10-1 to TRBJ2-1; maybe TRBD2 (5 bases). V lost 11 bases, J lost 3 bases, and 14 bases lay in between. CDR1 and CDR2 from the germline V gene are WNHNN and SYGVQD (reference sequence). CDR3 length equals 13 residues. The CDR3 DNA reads TGCGCCTCAACGGACGGGAACTACAATGAGCAGTTCTTC. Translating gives CASTDGNYNEQFF.

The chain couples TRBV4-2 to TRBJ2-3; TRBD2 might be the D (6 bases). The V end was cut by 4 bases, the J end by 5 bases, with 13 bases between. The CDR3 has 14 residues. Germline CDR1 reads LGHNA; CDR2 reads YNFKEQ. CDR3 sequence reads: CASSPTSYKDTQYF. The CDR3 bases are TGTGCCAGCAGCCCGACTAGTTACAAAGATACGCAGTATTTT.

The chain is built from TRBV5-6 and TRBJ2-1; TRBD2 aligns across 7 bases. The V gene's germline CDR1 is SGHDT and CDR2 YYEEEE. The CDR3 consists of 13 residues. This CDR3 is CARKKRGHNEQFF. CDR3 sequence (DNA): TGTGCAAGAAAAAAGCGGGGACACAATGAGCAGTTCTTC.

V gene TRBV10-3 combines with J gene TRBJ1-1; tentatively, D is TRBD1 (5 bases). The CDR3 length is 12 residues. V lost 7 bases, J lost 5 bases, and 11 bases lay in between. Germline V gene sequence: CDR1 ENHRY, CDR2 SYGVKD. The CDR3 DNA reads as TGTGCCATCATGGGGGGGAGAACTGAAGCTTTCTTT. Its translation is CAIMGGRTEAFF.

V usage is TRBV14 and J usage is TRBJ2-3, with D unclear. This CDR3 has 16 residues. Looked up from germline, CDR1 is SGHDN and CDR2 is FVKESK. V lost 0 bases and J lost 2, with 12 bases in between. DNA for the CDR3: TGTGCCAGCAGCCAAGATGGCCCCCGAACCACAGATACGCAGTATTTT. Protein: CASSQDGPRTTDTQYF.

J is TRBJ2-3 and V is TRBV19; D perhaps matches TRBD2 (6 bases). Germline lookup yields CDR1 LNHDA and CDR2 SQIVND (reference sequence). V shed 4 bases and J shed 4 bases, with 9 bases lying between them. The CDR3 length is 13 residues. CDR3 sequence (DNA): TGTGCCAGTAGTACTCGGGGGTCAGATACGCAGTATTTT. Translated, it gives CASSTRGSDTQYF.

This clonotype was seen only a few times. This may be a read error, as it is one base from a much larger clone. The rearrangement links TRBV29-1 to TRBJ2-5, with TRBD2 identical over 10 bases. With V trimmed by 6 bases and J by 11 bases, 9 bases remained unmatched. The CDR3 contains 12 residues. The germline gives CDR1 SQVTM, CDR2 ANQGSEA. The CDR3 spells CSVTSGEDEQYF. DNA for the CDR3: TGCAGCGTAACTAGCGGGGAGGATGAGCAGTACTTC.

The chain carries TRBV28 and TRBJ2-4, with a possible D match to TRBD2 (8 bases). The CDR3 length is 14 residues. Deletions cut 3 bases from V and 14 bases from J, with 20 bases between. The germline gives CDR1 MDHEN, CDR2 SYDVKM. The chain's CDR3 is CASSFPGQTSVEYF. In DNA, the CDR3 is TGTGCCAGCAGTTTCCCGGGACAGACTAGCGTAGAGTACTTC. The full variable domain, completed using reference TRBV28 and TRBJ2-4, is DVKVTQSSRYLVKRTGEKVFLECVQDMDHENMFWYRQDPGLGLRLIYFSYDVKMKEKGDIPEGYSVSREKKERFSLILESASTNQTSMYLCASSFPGQTSVEYFGAGTRLSVL.

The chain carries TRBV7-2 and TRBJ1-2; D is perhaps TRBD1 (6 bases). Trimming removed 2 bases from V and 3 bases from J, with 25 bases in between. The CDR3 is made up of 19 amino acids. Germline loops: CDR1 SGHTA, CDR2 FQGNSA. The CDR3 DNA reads TGTGCCAGCAGCTTACACCTTGAGGGAATCCAGGACAGACACTATGGCTACACCTTC. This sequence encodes CASSLHLEGIQDRHYGYTF.

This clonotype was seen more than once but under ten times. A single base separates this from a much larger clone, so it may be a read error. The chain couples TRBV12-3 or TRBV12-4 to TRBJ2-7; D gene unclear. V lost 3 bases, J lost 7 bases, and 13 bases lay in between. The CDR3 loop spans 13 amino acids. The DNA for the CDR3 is TGTGCCAGCAGTTTGGGTATCGGTGATGAGCAGTACTTC. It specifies CASSLGIGDEQYF.

The CDR3 nucleotides read TGTGCCAGCGCCCCGGAGAGTAGACTAGCGGGAGCATACGAGCAGTACTTC. This codes for CASAPESRLAGAYEQYF. The rearrangement joins TRBV25-1 to TRBJ2-7, with TRBD2 identical over 12 bases. CDR3 length equals 17 residues. V shed 8 bases and J 4 bases; nucleotides not matched to a gene: 15. Germline V gene data show CDR1 as MGHDK and CDR2 as SYGVNS.

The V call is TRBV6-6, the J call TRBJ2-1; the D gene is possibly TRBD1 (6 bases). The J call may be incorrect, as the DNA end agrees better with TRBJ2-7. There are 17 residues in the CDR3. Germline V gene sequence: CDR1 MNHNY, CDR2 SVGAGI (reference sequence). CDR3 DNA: TGTGCCAGCAGTTACCCAGGGGTTACGAGCTCCTACAATGAGCAGTACTTC. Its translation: CASSYPGVTSSYNEQYF.